The present T cell receptor (beta chain) was sequenced within a study of cytomegalovirus exposure and HLA in healthy donors. Study information: Unique TCRs from HLA-typed donors, some 85 million of them, were held in an early data release.

A word on this clone: What it recognizes is unknown.

Study conclusions and caveats: Reports credit the classifier with highly specific, highly sensitive diagnosis of cytomegalovirus status.

Although they were nominally healthy when sampled, donors likely had unrecorded immune exposures. Use of 60 Vbeta and 13 Jbeta primers characterized the PCR. Clones were sequenced by immunoSEQ multiplex PCR, and TCRdb holds only the in-frame ones, with some missing. The table includes fewer than 200,000 clones, more than 75% detected once. What was sequenced was PBMCs. This receptor was obtained from a man aged 40-49 years in good health and CMV-seropositive.

CDR3 residues: CASSLGPSGRYDEQFF. For the CDR3, the DNA is TGCGCCAGCAGCTTGGGTCCTAGCGGGAGATACGATGAGCAGTTCTTC. V is TRBV5-1 and J is TRBJ2-1; 10 bases map to TRBD2. This CDR3 contains 16 residues. Germline-derived CDR1 and CDR2 are SGHRS and YFSETQ. The ends lost 0 bases at V and 8 bases at J; junction bases unmatched: 8.